The 16 T cell receptor beta chains given below trace back to one sample, sequenced in a study of T cells after yellow fever vaccination. One entry per CDR3 protein, called by TCRdb with MiXCR from the 5' RACE reads. This table holds roughly 330,000 distinct CDR3 sequences, around 3.9% found once. Sample: PBMCs, taken 5 days after the yellow fever booster vaccination. All receptors come from a man younger than 30 who received the YFV17D yellow fever vaccine.

This clonotype was counted a few times. The chain joins TRBV7-9 to TRBJ2-5; TRBD2 agrees at 11 bases. Germline assignment: CDR1 SEHNR and CDR2 FQNEAQ (reference sequence). Trimming took 4 bases from V and 2 from J; bases not matched to a gene: 3. The CDR3 has 15 residues. CDR3 in amino acids: CASSSRLAGQETQYF. The CDR3 DNA reads TGTGCCAGCAGCTCCCGACTAGCGGGGCAAGAGACCCAGTACTTC.

The gene calls are TRBV28 and TRBJ2-2; perhaps TRBD1 as D (6 bases). V was shortened by 1 base and J by 6 bases, with 15 bases between the two germline ends. The CDR3 consists of 16 residues. Germline CDR1 reads MDHEN; CDR2 reads SYDVKM. In nucleotides, the CDR3 is TGTGCCAGCAGTTTATTCGTGGCAGGGGATGCCGGGGAGCTGTTTTTT. Its protein product is CASSLFVAGDAGELFF.

In its sample, this clonotype was seen a few times. The chain carries TRBV6-6 and TRBJ2-7, with 11 bases lining up with TRBD1. This CDR3 contains 14 residues. V shed 1 base, J shed 5 bases, and the junction held 1 base outside the gene matches. CDR1 and CDR2 from the germline V gene are MNHNY and SVGAGI (reference sequence). CDR3 bases: TGTGCCAGCAGTTACTGGGACAGGGGGAACGAGCAGTACTTC. Protein product: CASSYWDRGNEQYF.

In this sample, this clonotype turned up many times. The rearrangement uses TRBV29-1 and TRBJ2-4; D might be TRBD2 (5 bases). CDR1 and CDR2 (germline): SQVTM, ANQGSEA. The V end lost 5 bases, the J end lost 1 base, and 15 bases lay between the germline ends. This CDR3 is 15 amino acids long. CDR3 in DNA: TGCAGCGTTAGTTCGGGGAATAAGGCCAAAAACATTCAGTACTTC. Translating gives CSVSSGNKAKNIQYF.

This clonotype was counted many times. This chain joins TRBV5-5 and TRBJ2-2; D not resolved. The CDR3 has 14 amino acids. CDR1 and CDR2 (germline): SGHKS, YYEKEE (reference sequence). The ends were cut back, 4 bases at V and 3 bases at J, with 10 bases in the middle. The CDR3 loop is CASSLGFYTGELFF. CDR3 DNA: TGTGCCAGCAGCCTAGGATTCTACACCGGGGAGCTGTTTTTT.

This clonotype has more than one count but fewer than ten. This sequence joins TRBV5-4 and TRBJ2-7; TRBD2 agrees at 9 bases. The trim removed 4 bases at V and 5 bases at J, leaving 4 bases unmatched. The CDR3 consists of 13 residues. CDR1 is SGHNT and CDR2 is YYREEE in the germline V gene (reference sequence). As DNA, the CDR3 is TGTGCCAGCAGCAGCGGACTAGCGAACGAGCAGTACGTC. Amino acids: CASSSGLANEQYV.

This clonotype was detected ten times or more. The CDR3 loop is CATSRDHLLAGNTGELFF. The CDR3 bases are TGTGCCACCAGCAGAGATCATCTGCTAGCGGGGAACACCGGGGAGCTGTTTTTT. This rearrangement joins TRBV15 to TRBJ2-2; 8 bases align to TRBD2. Germline-derived CDR1 and CDR2 are LNHNV and YYDKDF (reference sequence). J was trimmed by 1 base and V by 0 bases; bases with no gene match: 7. The CDR3 has 18 residues.

The V and J genes are TRBV10-3 and TRBJ2-2; D is undetermined. CDR1 is ENHRY and CDR2 is SYGVKD in the germline V gene. CDR3 length: 14 amino acids. V was clipped by 5 bases and J by 5 bases, with 12 bases between them. The CDR3 protein is CAISQVLLTGELFF. CDR3 nucleotide sequence: TGTGCCATCAGTCAGGTCCTTTTGACCGGGGAGCTGTTTTTT.

J is TRBJ2-3 and V is TRBV9; TRBD1 or TRBD2 may be the D gene (6 bases each). Germline CDR1 and CDR2: SGDLS and YYNGEE. The CDR3 has 15 residues. The V end was cut by 8 bases, the J end by 2 bases, with 18 bases between. The CDR3 sequence is CASRERGALTDTQYF. The CDR3 nucleotides are TGTGCCAGTCGAGAGAGGGGGGCTCTCACAGATACGCAGTATTTT.

The chain joins TRBV7-2 to TRBJ1-5; D gene uncertain. The CDR3 loop spans 14 amino acids. Deletions cut 6 bases from V and 5 bases from J, with 14 bases between. Germline CDR1 SGHTA, CDR2 FQGNSA. CDR3 in amino acids: CASSLYAGDQPQHF. The DNA for the CDR3 is TGTGCCAGCAGTTTATATGCCGGTGATCAGCCCCAGCATTTT.

This clonotype was seen a handful of times. This sequence joins TRBV5-1 and TRBJ2-1; 8 bases agree with TRBD2. The J segment lost 7 bases and the V segment lost 4 bases, leaving 10 bases of the junction unmatched. The CDR3 is 15 amino acids. Germline CDR1 reads SGHRS; CDR2 reads YFSETQ. This chain's CDR3 is CASSEGIAGLNEQFF. The CDR3 nucleotides read TGCGCCAGCAGCGAGGGGATAGCGGGGCTAAATGAGCAGTTCTTC.

This clonotype was counted at least ten times. The V call is TRBV6-2 or TRBV6-3, the J call TRBJ2-1; tentatively, D is TRBD2 (5 bases). Germline lookup yields CDR1 MNHEY and CDR2 SVGEGT. This CDR3 contains 12 residues. With 6 bases removed from V and 14 bases from J, the gap between germline ends came to 17 bases. The CDR3 DNA is TGTGCCAGCAGCCCCACTGGACTGGACGAGTTCTTC. Translating it yields CASSPTGLDEFF.

This clonotype was recorded a few times. This rearrangement joins TRBV29-1 to TRBJ2-7, with D possibly being TRBD2 (5 bases). V gave up 7 bases and J gave up 2 bases, with 18 bases separating them. CDR1 is SQVTM, CDR2 ANQGSEA, per germline. CDR3 length: 14 amino acids. CDR3 sequence reads: CSARGWASPYEQYF. The CDR3 region has the DNA TGCAGCGCCCGAGGGTGGGCCAGCCCCTACGAGCAGTACTTC.

This clonotype was seen many times. The chain links TRBV4-3 to TRBJ2-7; perhaps TRBD2 as D (6 bases). The germline CDR1 and CDR2 sequences are LGHNA and YSLEER. The CDR3 length is 15 residues. V was clipped by 4 bases and J by 7 bases, with 20 bases between them. The CDR3 DNA follows: TGCGCCAGCAGCCTGAGGTACGGGGACTCGGGGGAGCAGTACTTC. Amino acid sequence: CASSLRYGDSGEQYF.

The chain uses TRBV11-2 and TRBJ1-1; D uncertain. The V gene's germline CDR1 is SGHAT and CDR2 FQNNGV. This CDR3 has 14 amino acids. The germline V and J ends were trimmed by 8 bases and 2 bases, with 15 bases remaining between them. The CDR3 protein is CASRPSQVNTEAFF. The CDR3 DNA is TGTGCCAGCCGTCCCTCTCAGGTTAACACTGAAGCTTTCTTT.

This clonotype was observed at least ten times. The chain is built from TRBV5-1 and TRBJ2-1; the D is unclear. V was trimmed by 0 bases and J by 8 bases, leaving 6 bases between them. This CDR3 has 12 residues. Germline CDR1 reads SGHRS; CDR2 reads YFSETQ. The CDR3 nucleotides read TGCGCCAGCAGCTTGGCAGTTGATGAGCAGTTCTTC. Translated: CASSLAVDEQFF.